This T cell receptor beta chain was identified during a study of cytomegalovirus exposure and HLA in healthy donors. Overall study results and limits: With later analysis, a missense DCLRE1C variant became linked to TCR beta V- and J-gene trimming.

Trimming pared 4 bases from V and 0 bases from J, leaving 9 bases between. The germline gives CDR1 SQVTM, CDR2 ANQGSEA. The CDR3 is 14 residues long. Comments on this clone: Antigen: not known.

With 60 Vbeta and 13 Jbeta primers, the PCR was carried out. Clones were read by immunoSEQ multiplex PCR, and TCRdb kept only the in-frame ones, dropping some. The repertoire consists of approximately 100,000 clones, with 79% occurring once and the leading ten covering 3.5% to 5%. This receptor was obtained from a female donor in good health and CMV-seropositive. The chain uses TRBV29-1 and TRBJ2-2; no clear D. The sample consisted of PBMCs. The CDR3 nucleotides read TGCAGCGTTGTTGAGATAGCGAACACCGGGGAGCTGTTTTTT. Protein product: CSVVEIANTGELFF.